Below are 12 T cell receptor beta chains sequenced from a single sample in a study. TCRdb used MiXCR to reprocess the 5' RACE reads, holding one entry per CDR3 protein. The data hold over 50,000 distinct CDR3 sequences, with approximately 23% observed a single time. Sequenced: tumor-infiltrating naive CD4+ T cells sorted from the breast tumor. Subset reported: naive CD4+ T cells, CD4+CD45RA+CD25-. All receptors come from a female donor with breast cancer.

This clonotype was counted between two and nine times. This chain uses TRBV20-1 with TRBJ1-2; possible D gene TRBD1, 6 bases. The CDR3 loop spans 15 amino acids. Trimming removed 4 bases at V and 4 bases at J, with 19 bases between. Germline CDR1 reads DFQATT; CDR2 reads SNEGSKA (reference sequence). CDR3 nucleotide sequence: TGCAGTGCTACCGAGGGGTCAGGGGCGGCCTATGGCTACACCTTC. This sequence encodes CSATEGSGAAYGYTF.

The chain is built from TRBV15 and TRBJ2-3, with D unclear. V was clipped by 0 bases and J by 0 bases, with 13 bases between them. The germline V gene has CDR1 LNHNV and CDR2 YYDKDF (reference sequence). The CDR3 extends over 17 amino acids. Here the CDR3 reads CATSRDRDSLSTDTQYF. The CDR3 coding sequence is TGTGCCACCAGCAGAGATCGCGATAGCCTCAGCACAGATACGCAGTATTTT.

This clonotype was recorded many times. The chain recombines TRBV6-2 or TRBV6-3 with TRBJ1-1; the D is unclear. The CDR3 loop spans 14 amino acids. The V and J ends lost 6 bases and 1 base respectively, with 12 bases between them. Germline V CDR1 and CDR2: MNHEY, SVGEGT. The CDR3 here is CASRPGRRNTEAFF. The DNA of the CDR3 is TGTGCCAGCAGGCCCGGACGAAGGAACACTGAAGCTTTCTTT.

The J gene is TRBJ1-1, the V gene TRBV29-1, with 9 positions matching TRBD1. Per the germline V gene, CDR1 is SQVTM and CDR2 is ANQGSEA. The V gene end was trimmed by 7 bases and the J gene end by 7 bases; junction bases not matched to a gene: 4. This CDR3 has 11 residues. The CDR3 DNA reads TGCAGCGCTATGGACAGGGGTGAAGCTTTCTTT. Encoded protein: CSAMDRGEAFF.

This clonotype was counted between two and nine times. The rearrangement links TRBV7-6 to TRBJ2-1, with 9 bases matching TRBD2. CDR3 length: 14 amino acids. The ends lost 3 bases at V and 9 bases at J; junction bases unmatched: 6. Germline V gives CDR1 SGHVS, CDR2 FNYEAQ. The CDR3 bases are TGTGCCAGCAGCTTGGGGCGGGAGGGCCGTGAGCAGTTCTTC. It specifies CASSLGREGREQFF. The complete variable domain, with remaining parts taken from reference TRBV7-6 and TRBJ2-1, reads GAGVSQSPRYKVTKRGQDVALRCDPISGHVSLYWYRQALGQGPEFLTYFNYEAQQDKSGLPNDRFSAERPEGSISTLTIQRTEQRDSAMYRCASSLGREGREQFFGPGTRLTVL.

This clonotype was seen a handful of times. The gene calls are TRBV20-1 and TRBJ1-2; the D gene is possibly TRBD1 (6 bases). Germline CDR1 and CDR2: DFQATT and SNEGSKA (reference sequence). V was pared by 5 bases and J by 4 bases, with 11 bases between. This CDR3 comprises 12 residues. The CDR3 here is CSAGGGGYGYTF. For the CDR3, the DNA is TGCAGTGCTGGGGGCGGCGGCTATGGCTACACCTTC.

Only a few counts were recorded for this clonotype. The chain joins TRBV27 to TRBJ1-5; D call uncertain. The V gene lost 8 bases and the J gene lost 7 bases, with 6 bases spanning the gap. The length of the CDR3 is 10 residues. CDR1 and CDR2 (germline): MNHEY, SMNVEV (reference sequence). CDR3 DNA sequence: TGTGCCAGCGGAAAACAGCCCCAGCATTTT. Translating gives CASGKQPQHF.

This clonotype occurred a few times. The V and J genes are TRBV6-1 and TRBJ2-7; 7 nucleotides line up with TRBD1. The CDR3 spans 14 residues. Germline-derived CDR1 and CDR2 are MNHNS and SASEGT. Unmatched junction bases numbered 9, after V lost 5 bases and J lost 5 bases. Here the CDR3 DNA reads TGTGCCAGCAGTCCTCTTAACAGGGGCCACGAGCAGTACTTC. Amino acids: CASSPLNRGHEQYF.

Ten or more counts support this clonotype. The V and J genes are TRBV28 and TRBJ2-1; D is ambiguous. Per germline, CDR1 MDHEN and CDR2 SYDVKM. Trimming shortened V by 3 bases and J by 7 bases, and 4 bases separated the two germline ends. The CDR3 length is 11 residues. CDR3: CASSFVNEQFF. The DNA of the CDR3 is TGTGCCAGCAGTTTTGTTAATGAGCAGTTCTTC.

A few counts support this clonotype. The chain carries TRBV6-6 and TRBJ2-1; 9 nucleotides agree with TRBD1. This CDR3 region has 15 residues. Looked up from germline, CDR1 is MNHNY and CDR2 is SVGAGI (reference sequence). Unmatched junction bases numbered 4, after V lost 2 bases and J lost 5 bases. CDR3 in DNA: TGTGCCAGCAGTTACGCGACAGGGGGGGACAATGAGCAGTTCTTC. Translation: CASSYATGGDNEQFF.

This clonotype has just a few counts. The genes are TRBV6-6 and TRBJ2-7; 7 positions match TRBD2. CDR1 is MNHNY, CDR2 SVGAGI, per germline (reference sequence). This CDR3 region has 15 residues. The junction had 10 bases not matched to a gene; V was cut back by 3 bases and J by 5 bases. CDR3 amino acids: CASSYLSAGVHEQYF. The CDR3 DNA reads TGTGCCAGCAGTTATCTCTCGGCGGGGGTACACGAGCAGTACTTC.

The chain is built from TRBV6-1 and TRBJ1-1; D unclear. V was pared by 1 base and J by 4 bases, with 10 bases between. The CDR3 is 14 amino acids. Per the germline V gene, CDR1 is MNHNS and CDR2 is SASEGT. The CDR3 reads CASSEVQRATEAFF. The CDR3 DNA follows: TGTGCCAGCAGTGAAGTTCAGAGAGCCACTGAAGCTTTCTTT.